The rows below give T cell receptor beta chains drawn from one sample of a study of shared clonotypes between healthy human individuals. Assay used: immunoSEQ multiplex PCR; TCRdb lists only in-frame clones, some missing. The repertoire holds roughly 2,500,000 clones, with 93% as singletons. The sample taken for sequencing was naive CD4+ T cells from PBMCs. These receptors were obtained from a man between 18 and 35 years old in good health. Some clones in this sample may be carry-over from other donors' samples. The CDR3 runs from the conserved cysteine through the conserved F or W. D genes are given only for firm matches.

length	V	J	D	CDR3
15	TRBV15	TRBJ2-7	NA	CATSRDWAASYEQYF
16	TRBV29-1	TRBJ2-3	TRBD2	CSVLAGVLVGTDTQYF
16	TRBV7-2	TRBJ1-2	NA	CASSLRDAGFAYGYTF
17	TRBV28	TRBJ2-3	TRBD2	CASSLRTSGSFGDTQYF
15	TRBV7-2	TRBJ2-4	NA	CASSNSQGAKNIQYF
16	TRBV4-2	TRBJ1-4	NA	CASSQDPGRINEKLFF
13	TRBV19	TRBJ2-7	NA	CASSTGSPGEQYF
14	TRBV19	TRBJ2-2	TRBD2	CASSISGATGELFF
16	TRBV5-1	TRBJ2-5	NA	CASSSWELSSQETQYF
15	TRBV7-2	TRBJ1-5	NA	CASSLDRAGNQPQHF
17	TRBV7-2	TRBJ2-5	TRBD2	CASSRTSGGGIVETQYF
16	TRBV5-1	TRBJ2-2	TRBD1	CASSLVPGGGTGELFF
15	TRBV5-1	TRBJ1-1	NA	CASSLSPGENTEAFF
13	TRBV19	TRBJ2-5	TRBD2	CASSIDGGETQYF
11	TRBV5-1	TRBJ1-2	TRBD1	CASRTGQGYTF
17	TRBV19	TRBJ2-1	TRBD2	CASSIRLAGASYNEQFF
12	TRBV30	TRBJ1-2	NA	CAWSGANYGYTF
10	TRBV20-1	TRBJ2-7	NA	CSARRGEQYF
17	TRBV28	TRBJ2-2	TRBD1	CASSARRTGRDTGELFF
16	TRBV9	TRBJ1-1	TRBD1	CASSVAAGGLSTEAFF
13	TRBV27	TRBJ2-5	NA	CASSLGLGETQYF
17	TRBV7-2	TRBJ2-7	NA	CASRPDGASQPSYEQYF
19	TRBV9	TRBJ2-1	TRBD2	CASSGRLAGGRSSYNEQFF
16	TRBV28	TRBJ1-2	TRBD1	CASSPLGQSIRVGYTF
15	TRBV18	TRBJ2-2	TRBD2	CASSRPSGATGELFF
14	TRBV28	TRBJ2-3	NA	CASSPGPVGDTQYF
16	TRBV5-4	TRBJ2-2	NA	CASSLGGLWETGELFF
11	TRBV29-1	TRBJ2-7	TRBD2	CSLGGLYEQYF
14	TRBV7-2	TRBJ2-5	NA	CASSVTLSQETQYF
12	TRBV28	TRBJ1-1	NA	CASSTGITEAFF
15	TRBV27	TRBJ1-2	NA	CASSLSWRGGYGYTF
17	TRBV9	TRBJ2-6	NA	CASSVALMSSGANVLTF
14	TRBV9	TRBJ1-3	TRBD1	CASSDRQGSDTIYF
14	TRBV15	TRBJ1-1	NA	CATSRGVGGTEAFF
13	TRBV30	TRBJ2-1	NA	CAWSIDRYNEQFF
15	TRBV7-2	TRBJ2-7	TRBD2	CASSLGGRVGYEQYF
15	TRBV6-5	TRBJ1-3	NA	CASSRGLSSGNTIYF
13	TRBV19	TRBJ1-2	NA	CASSIAEFYGYTF
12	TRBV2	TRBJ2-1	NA	CASSSRDAEQFF
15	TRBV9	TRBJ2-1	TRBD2	CASSVEGREFNEQFF
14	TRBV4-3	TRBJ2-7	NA	CASSQGLVGTEQYF
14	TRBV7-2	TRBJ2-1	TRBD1	CASSRGQAYNEQFF
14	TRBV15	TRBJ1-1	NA	CATSRDTGTDYAFF
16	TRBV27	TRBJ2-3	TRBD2	CASTRTSGISTDTQYF
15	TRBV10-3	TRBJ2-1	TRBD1	CAISVGTGGRNEQFF
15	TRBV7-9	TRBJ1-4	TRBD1	CASSKSGTGVEKLFF
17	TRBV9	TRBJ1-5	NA	CASSVGWGLGSNQPQHF
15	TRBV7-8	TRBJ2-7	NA	CASSWTSGGVYEQYF